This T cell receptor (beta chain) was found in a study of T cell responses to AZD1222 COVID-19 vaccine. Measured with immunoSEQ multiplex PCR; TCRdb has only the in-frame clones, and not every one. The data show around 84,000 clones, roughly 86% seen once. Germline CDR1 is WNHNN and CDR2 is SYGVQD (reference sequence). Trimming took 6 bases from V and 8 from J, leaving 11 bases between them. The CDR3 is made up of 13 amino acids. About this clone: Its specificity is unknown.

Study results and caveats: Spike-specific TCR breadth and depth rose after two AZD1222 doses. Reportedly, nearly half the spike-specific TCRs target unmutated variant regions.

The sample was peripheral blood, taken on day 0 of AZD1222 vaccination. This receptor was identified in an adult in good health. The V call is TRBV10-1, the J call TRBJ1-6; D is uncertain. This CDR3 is CASRSGEDSPLHF. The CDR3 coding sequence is TGCGCCAGCAGATCCGGGGAGGATTCACCCCTCCACTTT.